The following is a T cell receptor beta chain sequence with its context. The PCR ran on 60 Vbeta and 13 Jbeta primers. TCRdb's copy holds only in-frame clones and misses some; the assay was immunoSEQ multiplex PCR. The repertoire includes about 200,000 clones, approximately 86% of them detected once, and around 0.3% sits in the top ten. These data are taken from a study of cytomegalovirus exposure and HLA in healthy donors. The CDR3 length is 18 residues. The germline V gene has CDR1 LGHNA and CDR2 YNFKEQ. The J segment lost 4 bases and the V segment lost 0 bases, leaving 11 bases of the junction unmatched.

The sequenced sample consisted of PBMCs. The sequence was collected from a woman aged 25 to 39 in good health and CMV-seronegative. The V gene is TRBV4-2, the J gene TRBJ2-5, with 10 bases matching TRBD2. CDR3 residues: CASSQEGWLAGVGETQYF. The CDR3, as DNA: TGTGCCAGCAGCCAAGAAGGTTGGCTAGCGGGAGTCGGAGAGACCCAGTACTTC.